Below, 17 T cell receptor beta chains from the same sample are listed, as sequenced in a study of blood T cell repertoires in COVID-19. The table came from immunoSEQ multiplex PCR; TCRdb's copy has only in-frame clones and leaves some out. The sample shows 400,000 to 450,000 clones, approximately 90% of them seen only once. The specimen sequenced was peripheral blood. The receptors shown here come from a man between 18 and 35 years old with COVID-19, enrolled during active disease.

The chain is built from TRBV3-1 (or the pseudogene TRBV3-2) and TRBJ2-2; 8 bases are shared with TRBD1. There are 14 residues in the CDR3. Germline V CDR1 and CDR2: LGHDT, YNNKEL (reference sequence). With V trimmed by 1 base and J by 6 bases, 1 base remained unmatched. The CDR3: CASSQVTGAGELFF. CDR3 nucleotides: TGTGCCAGCAGCCAAGTGACAGGGGCCGGGGAGCTGTTTTTT.

This clone occurred once. V gene TRBV5-1 combines with J gene TRBJ1-2; the match to TRBD1 covers 9 bases. The V gene end was trimmed by 3 bases and the J gene end by 8 bases; junction bases not matched to a gene: 11. Germline V gene data show CDR1 as SGHRS and CDR2 as YFSETQ. The CDR3 is 15 residues long. The CDR3 DNA is TGCGCCAGCAGCTCCTATACCGGGACAGGGAGAGGCTACACCTTC. Translating gives CASSSYTGTGRGYTF.

The chain uses TRBV5-1 and TRBJ1-1; D possibly corresponds to TRBD1 (5 bases). The V end was cut by 4 bases, the J end by 0 bases, with 10 bases between. The V gene's germline CDR1 is SGHRS and CDR2 YFSETQ. The CDR3 sequence is 14 residues long. The CDR3 is CASSGGLMNTEAFF. CDR3 nucleotides: TGCGCCAGCAGCGGGGGACTTATGAACACTGAAGCTTTCTTT. Full variable domain (missing parts from reference TRBV5-1 and TRBJ1-1): KAGVTQTPRYLIKTRGQQVTLSCSPISGHRSVSWYQQTPGQGLQFLFEYFSETQRNKGNFPGRFSGRQFSNSRSEMNVSTLELGDSALYLCASSGGLMNTEAFFGQGTRLTVV.

In its sample, this clone was seen a few times. This chain connects TRBV6-5 to TRBJ1-3; 11 bases agree with TRBD1. The trim removed 4 bases at V and 3 bases at J, leaving 5 bases unmatched. The CDR3 is made up of 16 amino acids. Looked up from germline, CDR1 is MNHEY and CDR2 is SVGAGI. CDR3 nucleotides: TGTGCCAGCAGTTCAGGACAGGGGGCTGGTGGAAACACCATATATTTT. It specifies CASSSGQGAGGNTIYF.

This chain links TRBV28 with TRBJ1-2; D uncertain. V gave up 5 bases and J gave up 4 bases, with 11 bases separating them. Germline V gene lookup returns CDR1 MDHEN and CDR2 SYDVKM. The CDR3 is 13 amino acids. This CDR3 is CASSPGSVYGYTF. CDR3 bases: TGTGCCAGCAGTCCCGGGAGCGTCTATGGCTACACCTTC.

The J gene is TRBJ1-2, the V gene TRBV25-1; TRBD1 matches at 9 bases. Germline V gene lookup returns CDR1 MGHDK and CDR2 SYGVNS. There are 15 residues in the CDR3. V lost 1 base and J lost 6; bases outside the gene matches: 6. As DNA, the CDR3 is TGTGCCAGCAGTGAATTGAGGGACAGGGTCAATGGCTACACCTTC. Translation: CASSELRDRVNGYTF.

The V gene is TRBV14, the J gene TRBJ2-2, with 11 bases lining up with TRBD1. This CDR3 has 15 amino acids. V shed 6 bases and J 4 bases; nucleotides not matched to a gene: 4. Germline V CDR1 and CDR2: SGHDN, FVKESK. DNA for the CDR3: TGTGCCAGCAGGCCGGGACAGGGGGTCACCGGGGAGCTGTTTTTT. This translates into CASRPGQGVTGELFF.

A note on this clone: The sample has other DNA sequences that encode this CDR3 too. This chain uses TRBV19 with TRBJ1-5; D might be TRBD1 (5 bases). CDR1 is LNHDA and CDR2 is SQIVND in the germline V gene (reference sequence). The CDR3 spans 15 residues. V was pared by 3 bases and J by 0 bases, with 9 bases between. Here the CDR3 DNA reads TGTGCCAGTAGTATCGGGGGAGGTAGCAATCAGCCCCAGCATTTT. Encoded protein: CASSIGGGSNQPQHF.

The gene calls are TRBV27 and TRBJ1-1; 8 nucleotides line up with TRBD1. With V trimmed by 0 bases and J by 3 bases, 9 bases remained unmatched. The CDR3 spans 17 residues. The V gene's germline CDR1 is MNHEY and CDR2 SMNVEV (reference sequence). This chain's CDR3 is CASSLSGQGARYTEAFF. Here the CDR3 DNA reads TGTGCCAGCAGTTTATCGGGGCAGGGGGCTCGGTACACTGAAGCTTTCTTT.

This rearrangement joins TRBV18 to TRBJ2-7; 7 positions agree with TRBD1. The CDR3 spans 14 residues. Germline V gene lookup returns CDR1 KGHSH and CDR2 LQKENI. V was clipped by 4 bases and J by 1 base; unmatched bases: 4. The DNA of the CDR3 is TGTGCCAGCTCACGGACAGGCCTTTCCTACGAGCAGTACTTC. Translation gives CASSRTGLSYEQYF.

The chain joins TRBV5-1 to TRBJ1-1; tentatively, D is TRBD1 (6 bases). The CDR3 is 17 residues long. Between the trimmed V and J ends, which lost 4 bases and 1 base, there was a span of 20 bases. CDR1 and CDR2 from the germline V gene are SGHRS and YFSETQ. The CDR3 reads CASSRNPPGQRNTEAFF. The CDR3 DNA sequence: TGCGCCAGCAGCCGGAACCCGCCGGGACAAAGGAACACTGAAGCTTTCTTT.

The chain is built from TRBV27 and TRBJ1-2; 9 nucleotides line up with TRBD1. The CDR3 has 14 residues. The germline CDR1 and CDR2 sequences are MNHEY and SMNVEV (reference sequence). Unmatched junction bases numbered 4, after V lost 4 bases and J lost 4 bases. CDR3 DNA: TGTGCCAGCAGTTCCCGGACAGGGGCCTATGGCTACACCTTC. Residues: CASSSRTGAYGYTF.

The V call is TRBV7-7, the J call TRBJ1-4; no clear D gene. The CDR3 length is 15 residues. Germline values: CDR1 SSHAT, CDR2 FNYEAQ (reference sequence). V lost 5 bases and J lost 11, with 21 bases in between. CDR3 amino acids: CASSNIHERRRKLFF. The CDR3 coding sequence is TGTGCCAGCAGCAACATTCACGAGCGGCGTAGGAAACTGTTTTTT.

This chain links TRBV11-2 with TRBJ1-3, with D perhaps TRBD1 (6 bases). V lost 4 bases to trimming and J lost 0 bases, with 10 bases between them. The CDR3 length is 15 residues. Germline lookup yields CDR1 SGHAT and CDR2 FQNNGV. CDR3 nucleotide sequence: TGTGCCAGCAGCTGGACAGTGAGCTCTGGAAACACCATATATTTT. It specifies CASSWTVSSGNTIYF.

This sequence joins TRBV4-2 and TRBJ2-5; 10 bases are a match to TRBD2. The CDR3 loop spans 17 amino acids. CDR1 is LGHNA and CDR2 is YNFKEQ in the germline V gene. V was clipped by 4 bases and J by 0 bases; unmatched bases: 8. The chain's CDR3 is CASSRTQAGGDQETQYF. The CDR3 DNA sequence: TGTGCCAGCAGCCGGACTCAAGCGGGGGGGGACCAAGAGACCCAGTACTTC.

V gene TRBV10-2 combines with J gene TRBJ1-5; D ambiguous. In germline, CDR1 is WSHSY, CDR2 SAAADI. The CDR3 contains 14 residues. V gave up 1 base and J gave up 4 bases, with 8 bases separating them. CDR3 residues: CASSELAANQPQHF. For the CDR3, the DNA is TGCGCCAGCAGTGAGTTGGCAGCGAATCAGCCCCAGCATTTT.

The chain is built from TRBV10-1 and TRBJ2-2; TRBD2 matches at 10 bases. With 4 bases clipped from V and 3 bases from J, the junction kept 5 bases outside the gene matches. The length of the CDR3 is 16 residues. The germline CDR1 and CDR2 sequences are WNHNN and SYGVQD (reference sequence). The CDR3 DNA is TGCGCCAGCAGTGCAGCGGGAGGGGGGGACACCGGGGAGCTGTTTTTT. This codes for CASSAAGGGDTGELFF.